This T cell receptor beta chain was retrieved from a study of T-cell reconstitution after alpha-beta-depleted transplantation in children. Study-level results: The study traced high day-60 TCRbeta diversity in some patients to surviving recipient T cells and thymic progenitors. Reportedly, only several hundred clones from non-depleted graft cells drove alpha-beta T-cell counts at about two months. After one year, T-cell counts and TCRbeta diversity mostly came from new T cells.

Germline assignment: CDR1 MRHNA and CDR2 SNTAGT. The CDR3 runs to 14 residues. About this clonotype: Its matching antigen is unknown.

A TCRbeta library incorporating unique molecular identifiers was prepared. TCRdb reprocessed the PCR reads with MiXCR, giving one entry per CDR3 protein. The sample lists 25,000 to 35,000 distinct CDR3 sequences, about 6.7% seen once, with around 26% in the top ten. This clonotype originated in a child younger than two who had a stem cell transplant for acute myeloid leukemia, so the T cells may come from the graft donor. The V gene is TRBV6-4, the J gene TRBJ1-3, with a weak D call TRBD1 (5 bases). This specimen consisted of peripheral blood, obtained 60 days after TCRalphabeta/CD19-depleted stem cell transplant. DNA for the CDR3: TGTAACCACGGGGGACCGTTCTCTGGAAACACCATATATTTT. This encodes CNHGGPFSGNTIYF.